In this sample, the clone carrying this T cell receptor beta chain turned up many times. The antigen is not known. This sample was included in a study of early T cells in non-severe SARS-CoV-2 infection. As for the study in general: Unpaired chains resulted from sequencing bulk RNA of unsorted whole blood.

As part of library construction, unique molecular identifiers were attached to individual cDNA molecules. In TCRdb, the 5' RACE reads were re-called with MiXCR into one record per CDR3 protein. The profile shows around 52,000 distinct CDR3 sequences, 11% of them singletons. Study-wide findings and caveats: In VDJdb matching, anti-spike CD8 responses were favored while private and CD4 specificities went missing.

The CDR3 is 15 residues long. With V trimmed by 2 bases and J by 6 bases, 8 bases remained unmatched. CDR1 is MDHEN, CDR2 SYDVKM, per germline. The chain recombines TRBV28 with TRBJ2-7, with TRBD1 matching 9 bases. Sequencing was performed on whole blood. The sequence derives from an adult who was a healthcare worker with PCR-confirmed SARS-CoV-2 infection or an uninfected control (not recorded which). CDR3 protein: CASSLTTGGIGEQYF. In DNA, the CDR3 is TGTGCCAGCAGTTTAACGACAGGGGGTATCGGCGAGCAGTACTTC.